This T cell receptor (beta chain) emerged from a study of T cell responses to AZD1222 COVID-19 vaccine. Comment on this clone: Its antigen is currently unknown.

V shed 3 bases and J 2 bases; nucleotides not matched to a gene: 5. The CDR3 has 15 amino acids. Per the germline V gene, CDR1 is SQVTM and CDR2 is ANQGSEA. Method: immunoSEQ multiplex PCR; TCRdb's copy keeps in-frame clones and lacks some. Among roughly 120,000 clones listed, approximately 93% were seen once. Points from the study as a whole: Unmutated variant regions reportedly attract nearly half of all spike-specific TCRs. With two AZD1222 doses given, Spike-specific TCR breadth and depth both rose. Donors, mostly white British, included more females; clonal diversity was possibly underestimated. Spike regions recognized by vaccine-associated CD4 TCRs spanned the protein, led by 160-218 and 743-854.

The clonotype comes from an adult in good health. The gene calls are TRBV29-1 and TRBJ2-1, with 9 bases lining up with TRBD1. Sample: peripheral blood, taken on day 0 of AZD1222 vaccination. CDR3 nucleotide sequence: TGCAGCGTTGACAGGAGGGACAGGGCCTACAATGAGCAGTTCTTC. It codes for CSVDRRDRAYNEQFF.